The rows below give T cell receptor beta chains drawn from one sample of a study of T cells in Graves' hyperthyroidism and ophthalmopathy. Using its own MiXCR run on the multiplex PCR reads, TCRdb lists one record per CDR3 protein. The sample holds about 600,000 distinct CDR3 sequences, around 15% seen once. Sequenced sample: blood. The receptors were gathered from a woman aged 40 to 50 with Graves' ophthalmopathy. Each CDR3 is given with its conserved first and last residue. D genes are given only for firm matches. Rows may omit the clone size; those that give it use once, few, many or a size class.

size | J | V | D | DNA | CDR3
NA | TRBJ2-1 | TRBV7-2 | NA | TGTGCCAGCAGCCCTCAACTTTACGGCAAGCAGTTCTTC | CASSPQLYGKQFF
many | TRBJ1-5 | TRBV20-1 | NA | TGCAGTGCTAGAGATCCACAGGGCAATCAGCCCCAGCATTTT | CSARDPQGNQPQHF
NA | TRBJ1-1 | TRBV20-1 | NA | TGCAGTGCTAGACAGGGGATCACTGAAGCTTTCTTT | CSARQGITEAFF
few | TRBJ1-3 | TRBV7-8 | TRBD1 | TGTGCCAGCAGCTTAGTACCCGGGACAGGGAAAGGAAACACCATATATTTT | CASSLVPGTGKGNTIYF
many | TRBJ2-5 | TRBV3-1 | NA | TGTGCCAGCAGCCAGAACCCGAGCGGGCAAGAGACCCAGTACTTC | CASSQNPSGQETQYF
NA | TRBJ2-1 | TRBV5-1 | NA | TGCGCCAGCAGCTTGGCCACCCCCCCGGACTCACAGTTCTTC | CASSLATPPDSQFF
few | TRBJ2-4 | TRBV11-3 | NA | TGTACCAGCACTATCCCCGGGGTAGCGCTTTCGGACGCCAAAAACATTCAGTACTTC | CTSTIPGVALSDAKNIQYF
few | TRBJ2-1 | TRBV6-1 | NA | TGTGCCAGCATCCGGGCCCTCGAAGGCTATGAGCAGTTCTTC | CASIRALEGYEQFF
many | TRBJ2-5 | TRBV6-1 | TRBD1 | TGTGCCAGCAGTGAAGCACCCCGGACAGGGGAGACCCAGTACTTC | CASSEAPRTGETQYF
many | TRBJ2-5 | TRBV5-1 | TRBD1 | TGCGCCAGCAGCTTAGCCGGACAGGAGATACAAGAGACCCAGTACTTC | CASSLAGQEIQETQYF
many | TRBJ1-6 | TRBV6-5 | NA | TGTGCCAGCAGTTACTCCAACAGGGACTTTTCACCCCTCCACTTT | CASSYSNRDFSPLHF
few | TRBJ2-1 | TRBV15 | TRBD2 | TGTGCCACCAGCAGAGGTGGTAGCGGGGGGATTAGCTCCTACAATGAGCAGTTCTTC | CATSRGGSGGISSYNEQFF
many | TRBJ1-5 | TRBV28 | TRBD1 | TGTGCCAGCAGTACGGACAGGCGGCCCGGAGTGAGCAATCAGCCCCAGCATTTT | CASSTDRRPGVSNQPQHF
NA | TRBJ2-3 | TRBV19 | TRBD1 | TGTGCCAGTAGCGAAAAGACAGGGAATAAAGATACGCAGTATTTT | CASSEKTGNKDTQYF
NA | TRBJ2-2 | TRBV6-1 | NA | TGTGCCAGCAGTACCCAACGCCGGGGGACCTCCCTCGAGCCGCTGTTTTTT | CASSTQRRGTSLEPLFF
few | TRBJ1-4 | TRBV18 | TRBD1 | TGTGCCAGCTCAAAACAGGGGACAGGGGAGGACGAAAAACTGTTTTTT | CASSKQGTGEDEKLFF
NA | TRBJ1-6 | TRBV4-1 | NA | TGCGCCAGCGCCCCCAGGGGAGGCGATTCACCCCTCCACTTT | CASAPRGGDSPLHF